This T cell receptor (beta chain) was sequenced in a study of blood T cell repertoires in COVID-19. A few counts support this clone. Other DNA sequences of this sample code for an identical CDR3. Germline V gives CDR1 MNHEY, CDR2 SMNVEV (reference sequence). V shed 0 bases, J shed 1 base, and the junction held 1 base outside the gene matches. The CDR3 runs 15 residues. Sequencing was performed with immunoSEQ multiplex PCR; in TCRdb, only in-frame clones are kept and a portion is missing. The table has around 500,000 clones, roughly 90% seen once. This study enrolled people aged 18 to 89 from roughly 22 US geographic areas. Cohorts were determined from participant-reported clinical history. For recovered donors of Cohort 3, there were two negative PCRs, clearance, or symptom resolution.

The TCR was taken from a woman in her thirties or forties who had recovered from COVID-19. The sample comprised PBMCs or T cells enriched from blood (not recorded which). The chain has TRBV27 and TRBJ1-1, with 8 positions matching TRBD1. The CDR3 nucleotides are TGTGCCAGCAGTTTATCTGGGACAGGGAACACTGAAGCTTTCTTT. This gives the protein CASSLSGTGNTEAFF.